The rows below give T cell receptor beta chains drawn from one sample of a study of cytomegalovirus exposure and HLA in healthy donors. The repertoire was sequenced with immunoSEQ multiplex PCR; TCRdb's copy has only in-frame clones and lacks some. The table lists more than 80,000 clones, about 87% of them singletons. Sequencing used PBMCs. These receptors originate from a woman in her late teens or twenties in good health and CMV-seropositive. Each CDR3 is given with its conserved first and last residue. The order of the fields is V gene, J gene, D gene, clone size, CDR3 DNA, CDR3 protein. D genes are given only for firm matches. Only part of the rows carry a size: once, few, many, or a class if the clone is expanded.

>TRBV5-5|TRBJ1-1|.|.
TGTGCCAGCAGCTTCGGAGAAAACACTGAAGCTTTCTTT
CASSFGENTEAFF
>TRBV11-2|TRBJ2-5|TRBD2|.
TGTGCCAGCAGCGCACGCGGGGGGGTGGAGACCCAGTACTTC
CASSARGGVETQYF
>TRBV28|TRBJ1-2|.|.
TGTGCCAGCAGTTTATATCCCCAGGATAATAACTATGGCTACACCTTC
CASSLYPQDNNYGYTF
>TRBV29-1|TRBJ2-5|TRBD1|.
TGCAGCGGAAACAGGGGATACAACCAAGAGACCCAGTACTTC
CSGNRGYNQETQYF
>TRBV6-4|TRBJ2-7|TRBD1|once
TGTGCCAGCAGAGCCGAGGGACAGGGTTCTTACGAGCAGTACTTC
CASRAEGQGSYEQYF
>TRBV6-6|TRBJ2-3|TRBD2|.
TGTGCCAGCAGCCTCCGACTAGCGGGGGGGGATACGCAGTATTTT
CASSLRLAGGDTQYF
>TRBV5-6|TRBJ1-1|.|.
TGTGCCAGCAGCTTGCTGAGTGAAGCTTTCTTT
CASSLLSEAFF
>TRBV7-9|TRBJ1-2|TRBD1|.
TGTGCCAGCAGCTTTCCAGGGGGCGGATATGGCTACACCTTC
CASSFPGGGYGYTF
>TRBV19|TRBJ1-1|TRBD1|.
TGTGCCAGTAGTATAGTCCTGACAGGGAGAAACACTGAAGCTTTCTTT
CASSIVLTGRNTEAFF
>TRBV15|TRBJ2-1|TRBD2|.
TGTGCCACCAGCAGACGGGGGGGTGCCTACAATGAGCAGTTCTTC
CATSRRGGAYNEQFF
>TRBV29-1|TRBJ2-5|TRBD1|.
TGCAGCGTTGAAAGGGGGACAGGGGGAAAAGAGACCCAGTACTTC
CSVERGTGGKETQYF
>TRBV12-5|TRBJ2-5|.|.
TGTGCTAGTGGATCGCAGACTGGGGAGACCCAGTACTTC
CASGSQTGETQYF
>TRBV28|TRBJ1-1|.|once
TGTGCCAGCAGTTTTTCTGGGACAAACACTGAAGCTTTCTTT
CASSFSGTNTEAFF
>TRBV2|TRBJ1-1|TRBD1|.
TGTGCCAGCAGCGACTACAGGGGGACGAACACTGAAGCTTTCTTT
CASSDYRGTNTEAFF
>TRBV27|TRBJ2-1|.|.
TGTGCCAGCAGTAGAGCCGTAAGCTCCTACAATGAGCAGTTCTTC
CASSRAVSSYNEQFF
>TRBV6-5|TRBJ2-5|TRBD2|.
TGTGCCAGCAGCTCCCGGACTAGCGGGGGAAAGACCCAGTACTTC
CASSSRTSGGKTQYF
>TRBV6-5|TRBJ2-7|.|.
TGTGCCAGCAGTTACTCAGACAGGGAGGACTACGAGCAGTACTTC
CASSYSDREDYEQYF
>TRBV4-3|TRBJ1-4|TRBD1|.
TGCGCCAGCAGCCAAGAAGGGAGGACAGGGGGCTTCGGGTTAAAACTGTTTTTT
CASSQEGRTGGFGLKLFF
>TRBV29-1|TRBJ1-2|.|.
TGCAGCGTAGAAGACACTTTCTATGGCTACACCTTC
CSVEDTFYGYTF
>TRBV9|TRBJ2-5|.|.
TGTGCCAGCAGCCCGTCCGGGGGGCGAAGGGAGACCCAGTACTTC
CASSPSGGRRETQYF
>TRBV4-1|TRBJ2-3|.|once
TGCGCCAGCAGCCAAGATATAAAGGTACAGGATACGCAGTATTTT
CASSQDIKVQDTQYF
>TRBV6-5|TRBJ1-6|TRBD1|few
TGTGCCAGTACCGGGACAGAGAATTCACCCCTCCACTTT
CASTGTENSPLHF
>TRBV18|TRBJ1-4|.|.
TGTGCCAGCTCACCACAACCGGGGGTTACTAATGAAAAACTGTTTTTT
CASSPQPGVTNEKLFF
>TRBV9|TRBJ1-2|.|.
TGTGCCAGCAGCGTAGGAGGACGGAATAGGGGTGACTATGGCTACACCTTC
CASSVGGRNRGDYGYTF
>TRBV2|TRBJ2-7|TRBD1|.
TGTGCCAGCAGCCGGACAGGACTCACCTACGAGCAGTACTTC
CASSRTGLTYEQYF
>TRBV5-1|TRBJ2-3|TRBD1|.
TGCGCCAGCAGTTGGACCGGGACAGGGGTCACAGATACGCAGTATTTT
CASSWTGTGVTDTQYF
>TRBV4-3|TRBJ2-3|.|.
TGCGCCAGCAGCCAGGGTGGGGCGGCCGTCAGGGATACGCAGTATTTT
CASSQGGAAVRDTQYF
>TRBV9|TRBJ1-1|.|few
TGTGCCAGCAGCGTGACAGTATTGAACACTGAAGCTTTCTTT
CASSVTVLNTEAFF
>TRBV7-8|TRBJ1-3|.|.
TGTGCCAGCAGCTTCCGGGACATCGGAAACACCATATATTTT
CASSFRDIGNTIYF
>TRBV28|TRBJ1-2|TRBD1|.
TGTGCCAGCAGCCCCGGACAGGGTATGAATGGCTACACCTTC
CASSPGQGMNGYTF
>TRBV4-1|TRBJ2-5|TRBD1|.
TGCGCCAGCAGCCAAGATAAAATGGGACAGCAATATGGGACCCAGTACTTC
CASSQDKMGQQYGTQYF
>TRBV28|TRBJ1-6|.|.
TGTGCCAGCAGTTTGTCAGATTCACCCCTCCACTTT
CASSLSDSPLHF
>TRBV7-2|TRBJ2-3|.|.
TGTGCCAGCAGCCCCAGGACTACAGATACGCAGTATTTT
CASSPRTTDTQYF
>TRBV6-5|TRBJ2-7|TRBD1|.
TGTGCCAGCAGAGCCGGGACAGGGAGCTCCTACGAGCAGTACTTC
CASRAGTGSSYEQYF
>TRBV1|TRBJ2-5|.|.
TGCACCAGCAGCCAAGCCGACAGTCTAAGACGGCCGTACTTC
CTSSQADSLRRPYF
>TRBV5-4|TRBJ1-1|.|.
TGTGCCAGCAGCCCCAAAAGGGGGATGGAAGCTTTCTTT
CASSPKRGMEAFF
>TRBV2|TRBJ2-1|.|.
TGTGCCAGCAGCTTGGACTTGCGGGATGAGCAGTTCTTC
CASSLDLRDEQFF
>TRBV29-1|TRBJ2-3|TRBD1|.
TGCAGCGGGGTAGACAGGGGCACAGATACGCAGTATTTT
CSGVDRGTDTQYF
>TRBV18|TRBJ1-2|.|.
TGTGCCAGCTCGCTGATCAGGGGTGACGACTATGGCTACACCTTC
CASSLIRGDDYGYTF
>TRBV15|TRBJ1-2|.|.
TGTGCCACCAGTCCGTACAGGACCACTAACTATGGCTACACCTTC
CATSPYRTTNYGYTF
>TRBV28|TRBJ2-3|TRBD2|.
TGTGCCAGCAGACTAGCGGGGTCGTCAGATACGCAGTATTTT
CASRLAGSSDTQYF
>TRBV27|TRBJ1-6|.|.
TGTGCCAGCAGTTTATCGCACAGCAGCTCCTATAATTCACCCCTCCACTTT
CASSLSHSSSYNSPLHF
>TRBV4-1|TRBJ1-2|TRBD1|.
TGCGCCAGCAGCCAAGCACCGGGACAGGGGTCTTGGGGCTACACCTTC
CASSQAPGQGSWGYTF
>TRBV2|TRBJ1-4|TRBD1|.
TGTGCCAGCAGGGGGACAGGGGGCCTTAATGAAAAACTGTTTTTT
CASRGTGGLNEKLFF
>TRBV7-6|TRBJ2-1|TRBD2|.
TGTGCCAGCAGCTTGAGAGCGGGGTCCTACAATGAGCAGTTCTTC
CASSLRAGSYNEQFF
>TRBV5-6|TRBJ1-1|.|.
TGTGCCAGCAGCTTTACGACAGGCACTCTAAAGTTACCTGAAGCTTTCTTT
CASSFTTGTLKLPEAFF
>TRBV27|TRBJ1-1|TRBD1|.
TGTGCCAGCAGGGTAGGGGGCATTGGCACTGAAGCTTTCTTT
CASRVGGIGTEAFF
>TRBV2|TRBJ1-1|.|.
TGTGCCAGCAGTGGGCAGATGAACACTGAAGCTTTCTTT
CASSGQMNTEAFF
>TRBV7-9|TRBJ2-5|.|.
TGTGCCAGCGCAGTCTGGGAGACCCAGTACTTC
CASAVWETQYF
>TRBV15|TRBJ2-2|TRBD1|.
TGTGCCACCAGCAGGACAGGGTACACCGGGGAGCTGTTTTTT
CATSRTGYTGELFF
>TRBV5-6|TRBJ1-5|.|.
TGTGCCAGCAGCCCGGGGGGGTCCCGGCTCTATAGCAATCAGCCCCAGCATTTT
CASSPGGSRLYSNQPQHF
>TRBV11-2|TRBJ2-7|TRBD1|.
TGTGCCAGCAGCTTAGTCTCCGGGACAGGGAGCTACGAGCAGTACTTC
CASSLVSGTGSYEQYF
>TRBV6-5|TRBJ2-6|TRBD1|.
TGTGCCAGCAGGAAGGACAGGGCTGGGGCCAACGTCCTGACTTTC
CASRKDRAGANVLTF
>TRBV6-5|TRBJ2-1|TRBD2|.
TGTGCCAGCAGCCGAGGGCGGGGGAATGAGCAGTTCTTC
CASSRGRGNEQFF
>TRBV5-1|TRBJ2-2|TRBD1|.
TGCGCCAGCAGCAAAGAGGGATCGGACAGGGTATTTGCCGGGGAGCTGTTTTTT
CASSKEGSDRVFAGELFF
>TRBV29-1|TRBJ2-1|TRBD2|.
TGCAGCGGGTACGGGGGGACCTACAATGAGCAGTTCTTC
CSGYGGTYNEQFF
>TRBV7-9|TRBJ2-7|.|.
TGTGCCAGCAGCAGGCCGAGGGTTCCCTACGAGCAGTACTTC
CASSRPRVPYEQYF
>TRBV5-4|TRBJ2-7|TRBD1|.
TGTGCCAGCAGCCCCGGGACAGGGCTCTCCTACGAGCAGTACTTC
CASSPGTGLSYEQYF
>TRBV4-1|TRBJ2-1|.|.
TGCGCCAGCAGCCAAGTCACCATTAGGGGAAATGAGCAGTTCTTC
CASSQVTIRGNEQFF
>TRBV2|TRBJ1-4|TRBD1|.
TGTGCCAGCACAGAGGACAGGGCCTTTGCAACTAATGAAAAACTGTTTTTT
CASTEDRAFATNEKLFF